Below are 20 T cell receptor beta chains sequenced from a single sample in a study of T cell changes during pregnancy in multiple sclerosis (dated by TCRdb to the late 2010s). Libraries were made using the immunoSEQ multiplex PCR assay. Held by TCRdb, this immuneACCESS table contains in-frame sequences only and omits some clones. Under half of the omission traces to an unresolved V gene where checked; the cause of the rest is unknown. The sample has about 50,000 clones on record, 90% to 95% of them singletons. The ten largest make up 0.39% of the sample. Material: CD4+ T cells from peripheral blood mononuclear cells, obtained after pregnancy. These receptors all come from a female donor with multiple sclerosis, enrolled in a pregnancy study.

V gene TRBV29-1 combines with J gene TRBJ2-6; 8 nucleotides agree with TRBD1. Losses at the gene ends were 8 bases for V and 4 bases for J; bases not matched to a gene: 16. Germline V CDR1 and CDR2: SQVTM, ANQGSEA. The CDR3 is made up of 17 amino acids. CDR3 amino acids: CSSLSRTGKSGANVLTF. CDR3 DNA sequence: TGCAGCTCCCTCTCGCGGACAGGGAAGTCAGGGGCCAACGTCCTGACTTTC.

The DNA for the CDR3 is TGTGCCAGCAGTTCATTAGCGGGAGTGTCCTACAATGAGCAGTTCTTC. Translated, it gives CASSSLAGVSYNEQFF. This chain joins TRBV28 and TRBJ2-1, with 9 nucleotides matching TRBD2. The V and J ends lost 4 bases and 1 base, in that order; junction bases with no gene match: 5. Germline V gene data show CDR1 as MDHEN and CDR2 as SYDVKM. There are 16 residues in the CDR3.

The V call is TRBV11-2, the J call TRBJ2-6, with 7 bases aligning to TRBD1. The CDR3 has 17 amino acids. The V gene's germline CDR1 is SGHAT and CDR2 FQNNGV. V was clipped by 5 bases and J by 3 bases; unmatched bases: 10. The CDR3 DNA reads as TGTGCCAGCAGCCTGTTCTTAGGGGGCTATGGGGCCAACGTCCTGACTTTC. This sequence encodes CASSLFLGGYGANVLTF.

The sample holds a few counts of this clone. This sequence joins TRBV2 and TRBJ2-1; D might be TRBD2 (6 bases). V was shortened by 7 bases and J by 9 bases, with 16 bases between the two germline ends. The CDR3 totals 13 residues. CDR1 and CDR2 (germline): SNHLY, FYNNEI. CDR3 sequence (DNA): TGTGCCAGCAAACGCGGGGAGACAACTGAGCAGTTCTTC. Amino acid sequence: CASKRGETTEQFF.

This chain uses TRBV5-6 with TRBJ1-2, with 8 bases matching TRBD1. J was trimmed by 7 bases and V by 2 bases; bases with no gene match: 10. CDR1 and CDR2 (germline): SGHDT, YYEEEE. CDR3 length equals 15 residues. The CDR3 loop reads CASSFPNRGRRGYTF. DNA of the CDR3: TGTGCCAGCAGCTTTCCCAACAGGGGGAGACGTGGCTACACCTTC.

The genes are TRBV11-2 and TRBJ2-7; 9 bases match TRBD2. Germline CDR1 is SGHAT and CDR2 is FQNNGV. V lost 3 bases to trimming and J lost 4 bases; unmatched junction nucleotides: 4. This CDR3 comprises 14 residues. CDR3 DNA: TGTGCCAGCAGCTTCCAAGCGGGAGGTTACGAGCAGTACTTC. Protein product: CASSFQAGGYEQYF.

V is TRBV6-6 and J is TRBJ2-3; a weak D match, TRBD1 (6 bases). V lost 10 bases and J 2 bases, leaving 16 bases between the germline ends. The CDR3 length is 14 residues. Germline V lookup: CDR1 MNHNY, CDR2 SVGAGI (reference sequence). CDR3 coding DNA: TGTGCCACCGAGACAGGACACACCACAGATACGCAGTATTTT. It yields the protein CATETGHTTDTQYF.

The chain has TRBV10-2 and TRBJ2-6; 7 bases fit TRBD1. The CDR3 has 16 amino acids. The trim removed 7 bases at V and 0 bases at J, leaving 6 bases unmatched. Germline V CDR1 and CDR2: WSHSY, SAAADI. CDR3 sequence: CASNDREDSGANVLTF. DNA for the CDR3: TGCGCCAGCAACGACAGGGAAGACTCTGGGGCCAACGTCCTGACTTTC.

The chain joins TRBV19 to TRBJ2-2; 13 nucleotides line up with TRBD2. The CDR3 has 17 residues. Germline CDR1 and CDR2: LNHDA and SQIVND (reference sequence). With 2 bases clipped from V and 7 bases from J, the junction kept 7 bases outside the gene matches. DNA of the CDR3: TGTGCCAGTAGTATACGGGGGACTAGCGGGACGAACGGGGAGCTGTTTTTT. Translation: CASSIRGTSGTNGELFF.

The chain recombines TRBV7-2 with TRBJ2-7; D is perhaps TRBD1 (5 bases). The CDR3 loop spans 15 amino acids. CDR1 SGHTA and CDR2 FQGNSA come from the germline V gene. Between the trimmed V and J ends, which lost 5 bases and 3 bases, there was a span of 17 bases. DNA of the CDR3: TGTGCCAGCAGCCCGTACCCGACAGACAGCTACGAGCAGTACTTC. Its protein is CASSPYPTDSYEQYF. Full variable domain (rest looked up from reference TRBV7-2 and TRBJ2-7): GAGVSQSPSNKVTEKGKDVELRCDPISGHTALYWYRQSLGQGLEFLIYFQGNSAPDKSGLPSDRFSAERTGGSVSTLTIQRTQQEDSAVYLCASSPYPTDSYEQYFGPGTRLTVT.

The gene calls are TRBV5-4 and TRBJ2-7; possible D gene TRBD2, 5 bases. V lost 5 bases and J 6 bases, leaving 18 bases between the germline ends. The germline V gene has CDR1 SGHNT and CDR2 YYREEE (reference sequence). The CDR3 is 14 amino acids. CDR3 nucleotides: TGTGCCAGCAGGTGGGGTAAGGGAGCAGGCGAGCAGTACTTC. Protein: CASRWGKGAGEQYF. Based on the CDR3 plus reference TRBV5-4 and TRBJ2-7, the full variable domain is ETGVTQSPTHLIKTRGQQVTLRCSSQSGHNTVSWYQQALGQGPQFIFQYYREEENGRGNFPPRFSGLQFPNYSSELNVNALELDDSALYLCASRWGKGAGEQYFGPGTRLTVT.

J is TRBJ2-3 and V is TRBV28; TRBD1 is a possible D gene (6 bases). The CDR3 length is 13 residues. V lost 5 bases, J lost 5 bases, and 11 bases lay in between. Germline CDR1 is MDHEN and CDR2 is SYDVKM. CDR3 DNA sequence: TGTGCCAGCAGTCCACAGGGAATAGATACGCAGTATTTT. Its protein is CASSPQGIDTQYF.

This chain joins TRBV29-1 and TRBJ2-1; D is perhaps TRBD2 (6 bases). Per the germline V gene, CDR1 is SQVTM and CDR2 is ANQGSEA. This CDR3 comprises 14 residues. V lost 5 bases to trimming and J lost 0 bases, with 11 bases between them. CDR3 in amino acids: CSVRDGSSYNEQFF. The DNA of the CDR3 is TGCAGCGTTCGAGACGGGAGCTCCTACAATGAGCAGTTCTTC.

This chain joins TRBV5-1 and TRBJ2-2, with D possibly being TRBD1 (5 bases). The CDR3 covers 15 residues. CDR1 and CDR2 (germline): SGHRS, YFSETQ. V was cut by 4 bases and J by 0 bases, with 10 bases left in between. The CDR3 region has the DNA TGCGCCAGCAGCAGCCGACAGACGAACACCGGGGAGCTGTTTTTT. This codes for CASSSRQTNTGELFF.

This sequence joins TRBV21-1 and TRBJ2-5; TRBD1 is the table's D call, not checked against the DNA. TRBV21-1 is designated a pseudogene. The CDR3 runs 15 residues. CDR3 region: CASLETGEVLETQYF. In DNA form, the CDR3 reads TGTGCCAGTCTAGAGACAGGGGAAGTTTTGGAGACCCAGTACTTC.

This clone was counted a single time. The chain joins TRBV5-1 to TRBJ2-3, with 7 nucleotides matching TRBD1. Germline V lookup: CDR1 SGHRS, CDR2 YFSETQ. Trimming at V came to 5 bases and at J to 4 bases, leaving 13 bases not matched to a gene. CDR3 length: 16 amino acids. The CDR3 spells CASRTHRGSVADTQYF. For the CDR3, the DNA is TGCGCCAGCAGAACTCACAGGGGTTCTGTTGCAGATACGCAGTATTTT.

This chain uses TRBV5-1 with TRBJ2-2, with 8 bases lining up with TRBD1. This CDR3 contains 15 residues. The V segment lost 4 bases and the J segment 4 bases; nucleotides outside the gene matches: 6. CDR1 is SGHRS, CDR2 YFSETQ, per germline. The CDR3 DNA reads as TGCGCCAGCAGCAGTGGACAGGGTATCACCGGGGAGCTGTTTTTT. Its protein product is CASSSGQGITGELFF.

The CDR3 is CASSLWGRERAGETQYF. CDR3 sequence (DNA): TGTGCCAGCAGCTTGTGGGGGCGGGAGAGGGCGGGAGAGACCCAGTACTTC. The gene calls are TRBV5-4 and TRBJ2-5, with a possible D match to TRBD2 (7 bases). Germline V gene sequence: CDR1 SGHNT, CDR2 YYREEE (reference sequence). This CDR3 has 17 amino acids. V gave up 1 base and J gave up 4 bases, with 20 bases separating them. The variable domain in full, with the rest retrieved from reference TRBV5-4 and TRBJ2-5, is ETGVTQSPTHLIKTRGQQVTLRCSSQSGHNTVSWYQQALGQGPQFIFQYYREEENGRGNFPPRFSGLQFPNYSSELNVNALELDDSALYLCASSLWGRERAGETQYFGPGTRLLVL.

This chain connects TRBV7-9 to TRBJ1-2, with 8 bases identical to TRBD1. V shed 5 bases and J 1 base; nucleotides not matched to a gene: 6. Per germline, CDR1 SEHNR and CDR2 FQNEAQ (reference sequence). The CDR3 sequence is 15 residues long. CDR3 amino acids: CASSDDRGRNYGYTF. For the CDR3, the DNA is TGTGCCAGCAGCGATGACAGGGGCCGTAACTATGGCTACACCTTC.

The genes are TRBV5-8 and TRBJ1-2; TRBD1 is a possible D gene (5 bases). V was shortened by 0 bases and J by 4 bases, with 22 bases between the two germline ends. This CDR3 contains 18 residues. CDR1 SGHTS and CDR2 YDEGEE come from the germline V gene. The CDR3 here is CASSLEGGNRRKRYGYTF. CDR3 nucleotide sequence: TGTGCCAGCAGCTTGGAGGGAGGAAACAGGAGGAAACGCTATGGCTACACCTTC.